This T cell receptor beta chain was obtained from a study of blood T cell repertoires in COVID-19. Here immunoSEQ multiplex PCR was the method, and the copy in TCRdb shows in-frame clones only, minus some. The sample lists 98,000 or so clones, roughly nine tenths occurring once. The specimen sequenced was peripheral blood. The clonotype was recovered from a human donor in a cohort sampled during active COVID-19.

The CDR3 region is CASSGRTGRIHGELFF. The DNA for the CDR3 is TGTGCCAGCAGTGGGAGGACAGGGAGGATTCACGGGGAGCTGTTTTTT. The J gene is TRBJ2-2, the V gene TRBV6-1; 8 bases align to TRBD1. CDR3 length equals 16 residues. Germline lookup yields CDR1 MNHNS and CDR2 SASEGT. The V segment lost 4 bases and the J segment 7 bases; nucleotides outside the gene matches: 11.